This T cell receptor (beta chain) was recorded in a study of blood T cell repertoires in COVID-19. Looking at the study overall: Samples of COVID-19 (acute and convalescent) were obtained from the United States, Italy and Spain. T cells, B-cell-depleted T cells, or PBMCs provided the cDNA or gDNA that served as material.

This clone was detected only a few times. This CDR3 has 14 amino acids. Trimming removed 0 bases from V and 8 bases from J, with 9 bases in between. Germline V gene data show CDR1 as SGHRS and CDR2 as YFSETQ. Sequenced by immunoSEQ multiplex PCR; TCRdb stores in-frame clones only, minus some. The table lists tens of thousands of clones, over 70% of them singletons. The J gene is TRBJ1-6, the V gene TRBV5-1; tentatively, D is TRBD1 (5 bases). The sequenced material came from peripheral blood. This TCR derives from a man over 45 with active COVID-19. The CDR3 spells CASSLVQADSPLHF. CDR3 in DNA: TGCGCCAGCAGCTTGGTACAGGCGGATTCACCCCTCCACTTT.